This T cell receptor beta chain was captured by sequencing in a study of cytomegalovirus exposure and HLA in healthy donors. Study observations and caveats: Most CMV-associated TCR beta chains appeared HLA-restricted in a later analysis. A later analysis, which compared TCR beta chains of equal frequency, found the HLA-associated ones more clonally expanded. Reportedly, diagnosis of cytomegalovirus status by the classifier showed high specificity and sensitivity. HLA-A and HLA-B allele assignments for most subjects were reportedly predicted accurately using TCR beta sequences.

CDR3 length equals 14 residues. V dropped 3 bases and J dropped 4 bases, with 12 bases sitting between them. CDR1 MDHEN and CDR2 SYDVKM come from the germline V gene. As for this clone: The antigen remains unidentified.

Primers for the PCR totalled 60 Vbeta and 13 Jbeta. The method was immunoSEQ multiplex PCR; TCRdb's version includes in-frame clones alone and lacks a portion of them. The sample carries 150,000 to 200,000 clones, around 80% recorded once. The clonotype was recovered from a woman younger than 35 in good health and CMV-seronegative. The chain recombines TRBV28 with TRBJ1-2; maybe TRBD1 (5 bases). Sequencing was performed on PBMCs. DNA of the CDR3: TGTGCCAGCAGTTTTGGGGCAGGGCTCTATGGCTACACCTTC. Translated, it gives CASSFGAGLYGYTF.